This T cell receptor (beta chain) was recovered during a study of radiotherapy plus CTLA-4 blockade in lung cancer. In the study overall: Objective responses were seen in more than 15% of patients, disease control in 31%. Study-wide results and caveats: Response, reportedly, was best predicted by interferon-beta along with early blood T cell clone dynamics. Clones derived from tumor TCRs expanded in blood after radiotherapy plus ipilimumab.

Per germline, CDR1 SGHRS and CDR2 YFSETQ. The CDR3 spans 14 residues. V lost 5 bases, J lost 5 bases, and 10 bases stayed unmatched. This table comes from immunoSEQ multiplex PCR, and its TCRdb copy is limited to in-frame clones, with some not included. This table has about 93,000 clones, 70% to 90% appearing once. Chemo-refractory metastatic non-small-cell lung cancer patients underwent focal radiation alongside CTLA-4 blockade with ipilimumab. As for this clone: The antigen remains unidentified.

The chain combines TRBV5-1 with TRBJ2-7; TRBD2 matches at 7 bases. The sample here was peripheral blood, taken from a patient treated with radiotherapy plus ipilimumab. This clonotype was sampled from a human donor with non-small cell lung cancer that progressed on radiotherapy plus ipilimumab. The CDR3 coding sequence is TGCGCCAGCAGTCCCAGACTAGCAGACGACGAGCAGTACTTC. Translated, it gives CASSPRLADDEQYF.